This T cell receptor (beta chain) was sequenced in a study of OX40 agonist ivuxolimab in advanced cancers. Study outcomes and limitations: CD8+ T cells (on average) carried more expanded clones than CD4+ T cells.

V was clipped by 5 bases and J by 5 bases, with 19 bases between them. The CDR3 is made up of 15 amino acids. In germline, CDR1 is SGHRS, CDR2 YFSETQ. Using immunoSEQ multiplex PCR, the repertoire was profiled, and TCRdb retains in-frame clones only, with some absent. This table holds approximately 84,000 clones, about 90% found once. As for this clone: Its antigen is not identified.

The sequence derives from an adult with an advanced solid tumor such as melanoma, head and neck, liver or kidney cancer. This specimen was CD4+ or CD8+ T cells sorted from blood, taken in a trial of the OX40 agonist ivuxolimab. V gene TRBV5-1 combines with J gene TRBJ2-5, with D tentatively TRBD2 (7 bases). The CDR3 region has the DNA TGCGCCAGCAGTTTTTCTGGGGGGGCGCACGAGACCCAGTACTTC. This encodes CASSFSGGAHETQYF.